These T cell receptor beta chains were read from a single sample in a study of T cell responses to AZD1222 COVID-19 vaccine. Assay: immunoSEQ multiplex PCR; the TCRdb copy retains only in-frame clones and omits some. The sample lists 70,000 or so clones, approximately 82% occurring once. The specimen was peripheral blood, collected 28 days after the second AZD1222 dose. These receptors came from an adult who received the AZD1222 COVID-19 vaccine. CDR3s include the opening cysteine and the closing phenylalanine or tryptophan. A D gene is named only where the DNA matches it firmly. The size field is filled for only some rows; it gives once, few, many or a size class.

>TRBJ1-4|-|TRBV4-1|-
CASSQEELRVEKLFF
TGCGCCAGCAGCCAAGAGGAACTGAGGGTTGAAAAACTGTTTTTT
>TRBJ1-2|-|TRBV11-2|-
CASSSYSRGFGYGYTF
TGTGCCAGCAGCTCATACAGTAGGGGCTTTGGCTATGGCTACACCTTC
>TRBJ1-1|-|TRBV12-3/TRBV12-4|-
CASTGLSEAFF
TGTGCCAGCACGGGACTCTCTGAAGCTTTCTTT
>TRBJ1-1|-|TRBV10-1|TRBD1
CASSELGSGTGWTEAFF
TGCGCCAGCAGTGAGCTCGGAAGTGGGACAGGGTGGACTGAAGCTTTCTTT
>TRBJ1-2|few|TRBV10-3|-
CAISQDYGYTF
TGTGCCATCAGCCAGGACTATGGCTACACCTTC
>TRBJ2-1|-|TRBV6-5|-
CASMDVAEYNEQFF
TGTGCCAGCATGGACGTGGCAGAATACAATGAGCAGTTCTTC
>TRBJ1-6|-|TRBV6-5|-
CASSYRGGESPLHF
TGTGCCAGCAGTTACCGGGGAGGGGAGTCACCCCTCCACTTT
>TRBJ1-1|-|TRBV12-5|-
CASGGSDGSAEAFF
TGTGCTAGTGGAGGTTCGGATGGGTCCGCTGAAGCTTTCTTT
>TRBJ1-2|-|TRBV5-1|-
CASTFGGVDGYTF
TGCGCCAGCACCTTTGGTGGGGTAGACGGCTACACCTTC
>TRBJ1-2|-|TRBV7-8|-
CASSPLRMKGGYTF
TGTGCCAGCAGCCCTCTTCGGATGAAGGGAGGCTACACCTTC
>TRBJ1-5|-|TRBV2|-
CASRETGNQPQHF
TGTGCCAGCAGAGAGACAGGAAATCAGCCCCAGCATTTT
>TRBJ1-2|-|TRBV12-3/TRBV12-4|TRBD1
CASGQGYGYTF
TGTGCCAGCGGACAGGGCTATGGCTACACCTTC
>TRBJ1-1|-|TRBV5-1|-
CASRRPNTEAFF
TGCGCCAGCAGACGTCCAAACACTGAAGCTTTCTTT
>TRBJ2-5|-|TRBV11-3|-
CASSLGGSDETQYF
TGTGCCAGCAGCTTGGGTGGGAGTGATGAGACCCAGTACTTC
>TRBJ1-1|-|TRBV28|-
CASTFPSPRNTEAFF
TGTGCCAGCACTTTTCCATCCCCTCGGAACACTGAAGCTTTCTTT